These 15 T cell receptor beta chains were all obtained from the same sample, sequenced in a study of blood T cell repertoires in COVID-19. Repertoires were generated with immunoSEQ multiplex PCR, while TCRdb's copy carries only in-frame clones and drops some. The sample consists of 150,000 or so clones, almost 85% of them appearing once. Sequenced: peripheral blood. These receptors came from a human donor with acute or convalescent COVID-19. The donor label of this sample is uncertain.

The chain carries TRBV6-1 and TRBJ1-5; 9 positions agree with TRBD1. The CDR3 is made up of 13 amino acids. The germline CDR1 and CDR2 sequences are MNHNS and SASEGT. After removal of 6 bases from V and 7 bases from J, the junction contained 4 bases not matched to a gene. CDR3 bases: TGTGCCAGCAGGGGACAGGGCGACCAGCCCCAGCATTTT. Translation: CASRGQGDQPQHF.

The chain combines TRBV5-1 with TRBJ1-3, with a tentative D call TRBD1 (5 bases). The germline CDR1 and CDR2 sequences are SGHRS and YFSETQ. The CDR3 loop spans 19 amino acids. Trimming left V 3 bases short and J 2 bases short, with 24 bases between. The CDR3 spells CASSSRAGETPGAGNTIYF. As DNA, the CDR3 is TGCGCCAGCAGCTCCCGGGCGGGGGAAACTCCAGGAGCTGGAAACACCATATATTTT. Complete variable domain (other parts from reference TRBV5-1 and TRBJ1-3): KAGVTQTPRYLIKTRGQQVTLSCSPISGHRSVSWYQQTPGQGLQFLFEYFSETQRNKGNFPGRFSGRQFSNSRSEMNVSTLELGDSALYLCASSSRAGETPGAGNTIYFGEGSWLTVV.

The V call is TRBV30, the J call TRBJ2-5, with D possibly TRBD2 on 5 matching bases. Trimming removed 0 bases at V and 2 bases at J, with 10 bases between. CDR3 size: 14 residues. Germline loops: CDR1 GTSNPN, CDR2 SVGIG (reference sequence). For the CDR3, the DNA is TGTGCCTGGAGTGTACTAACTAGACAAGAGACCCAGTACTTC. It yields the protein CAWSVLTRQETQYF.

The J gene is TRBJ2-1, the V gene TRBV11-2; D is unclear. With 4 bases removed from V and 2 bases from J, the gap between germline ends came to 9 bases. This CDR3 has 14 residues. Germline lookup yields CDR1 SGHAT and CDR2 FQNNGV. The CDR3 DNA reads TGTGCCAGCAGCTCCCAGCGCACCTACAATGAGCAGTTCTTC. It encodes CASSSQRTYNEQFF.

The chain employs TRBV4-2 and TRBJ2-5, with TRBD1 identical over 10 bases. Unmatched junction bases numbered 4, after V lost 3 bases and J lost 0 bases. This CDR3 region has 16 residues. In germline, CDR1 is LGHNA, CDR2 YNFKEQ. CDR3 residues: CASSQRTGGNQETQYF. DNA of the CDR3: TGTGCCAGCAGCCAGCGGACAGGGGGGAACCAAGAGACCCAGTACTTC.

This clone was picked up one time. The chain couples TRBV30 to TRBJ1-2; possibly TRBD1 for D (6 bases). Germline V CDR1 and CDR2: GTSNPN, SVGIG (reference sequence). CDR3 length: 15 amino acids. V dropped 3 bases and J dropped 4 bases, with 18 bases sitting between them. CDR3: CAWRQGRQLGYGYTF. In DNA, the CDR3 is TGTGCCTGGAGACAGGGACGTCAATTGGGCTATGGCTACACCTTC.

The V call is TRBV7-9, the J call TRBJ1-2; 7 bases map to TRBD1. CDR1 SEHNR and CDR2 FQNEAQ come from the germline V gene (reference sequence). CDR3 size: 14 residues. Trimming took 5 bases from V and 2 from J; bases not matched to a gene: 5. In nucleotides, the CDR3 is TGTGCCAGCAGCCTCTTACAGGGGAACTATGGCTACACCTTC. The encoded protein is CASSLLQGNYGYTF.

This chain uses TRBV21-1 with TRBJ1-6; TRBD1 reflects the table's D call only, with no check against the DNA. TRBV21-1 is assigned pseudogene status. CDR3 length: 18 amino acids. CDR3 sequence reads: CARSGQGIDRSYNSPLHF. The DNA of the CDR3 is TGTGCCAGGTCGGGACAGGGAATAGATCGCTCCTATAATTCACCCCTCCACTTT.

This rearrangement joins TRBV6-5 to TRBJ2-5; D ambiguous. Trimming shortened V by 0 bases and J by 2 bases, and 10 bases separated the two germline ends. Germline assignment: CDR1 MNHEY and CDR2 SVGAGI. This CDR3 region has 15 residues. The CDR3 sequence: CASSYSLREQETQYF. The CDR3, as DNA: TGTGCCAGCAGTTACTCGTTGAGAGAGCAAGAGACCCAGTACTTC.

In this sample, this clone turned up once. The DNA for the CDR3 is TGTGCCAGCGCTTCCGGGGCTGGAAACACCATATATTTT. This translates into CASASGAGNTIYF. The V call is TRBV7-9, the J call TRBJ1-3, with D hard to call. CDR1 is SEHNR, CDR2 FQNEAQ, per germline (reference sequence). The CDR3 has 13 amino acids. Trimming pared 8 bases from V and 2 bases from J, leaving 10 bases between.

The V call is TRBV2, the J call TRBJ2-1, with 9 nucleotides matching TRBD1. CDR1 is SNHLY and CDR2 is FYNNEI in the germline V gene. J was trimmed by 7 bases and V by 4 bases; bases with no gene match: 2. This CDR3 has 13 residues. The CDR3 coding sequence is TGTGCCAGCAGTGTCGACAGGGGGAATGAGCAGTTCTTC. It is translated as CASSVDRGNEQFF. Using reference TRBV2 and TRBJ2-1 for the parts outside the CDR3, the full variable domain is EPEVTQTPSHQVTQMGQEVILRCVPISNHLYFYWYRQILGQKVEFLVSFYNNEISEKSEIFDDQFSVERPDGSNFTLKIRSTKLEDSAMYFCASSVDRGNEQFFGPGTRLTVL.

V is TRBV7-9 and J is TRBJ2-5; D is unclear. Germline V gene sequence: CDR1 SEHNR, CDR2 FQNEAQ (reference sequence). The CDR3 is made up of 12 amino acids. Trimming took 1 base from V and 5 from J, leaving 5 bases between them. The CDR3 DNA follows: TGTGCCAGCAGCTTAGAAGCCGAGACCCAGTACTTC. Amino acids: CASSLEAETQYF.

The chain links TRBV29-1 to TRBJ1-4; 9 bases map to TRBD1. The germline CDR1 and CDR2 sequences are SQVTM and ANQGSEA. V was pared by 6 bases and J by 6 bases, with 8 bases of the junction left unmatched. The CDR3 covers 14 residues. This chain's CDR3 is CSVDTGTGHEKLFF. The CDR3 DNA follows: TGCAGCGTCGATACAGGGACAGGGCATGAAAAACTGTTTTTT.

This chain joins TRBV3-1 (or the pseudogene TRBV3-2) and TRBJ2-3; D may be TRBD2 (6 bases). Germline-derived CDR1 and CDR2 are LGHDT and YNNKEL (reference sequence). V lost 3 bases and J lost 0, with 10 bases in between. CDR3 size: 15 residues. CDR3 nucleotides: TGTGCCAGCAGCCAGGGACTCTCTAGCACAGATACGCAGTATTTT. Translation gives CASSQGLSSTDTQYF.

The V call is TRBV30, the J call TRBJ1-5; D is unclear. Per germline, CDR1 GTSNPN and CDR2 SVGIG (reference sequence). The CDR3 is 14 amino acids. V lost 1 base and J 6 bases, leaving 13 bases between the germline ends. CDR3 in amino acids: CAWSGGGLTQPQHF. The CDR3 DNA reads as TGTGCCTGGAGTGGGGGAGGGCTAACTCAGCCCCAGCATTTT.